This T cell receptor beta chain emerged from a study of blood T cell repertoires in COVID-19 (dated by TCRdb to about 2020). The study in broad terms: Samples from collaborators originated in the United States, Italy and Spain and spanned both the acute and convalescent phases of COVID-19. The prospective study material was composed of cDNA or gDNA derived from T cells, B-cell-depleted T cells, or PBMCs. Subjects who had been exposed to COVID-19, were actively infected with it, or had recovered from it provided the deeply sampled blood TCRbeta repertoires that made up the dataset. The repertoires were released in a freely available public database intended as a resource for research on the immune response to SARS-CoV-2. Samples were obtained from the ongoing ImmuneRACE study (first 160 participants) and from approximately 1,200 subjects provided by 6 global collaborators. A de-identified subject ID, COVID-19 status, age in years and sex were almost always included in the sample metadata. HLA class I and class II types, where available, came from metadata supplied by the sample provider rather than from assay-based typing.

General study outcomes and caveats: Clinical and demographic metadata were provided uncurated, with the amount varying by source and participant.

The germline V gene supplies CDR1 SQVTM and CDR2 ANQGSEA. The V and J ends are trimmed by 1 base and 0 bases, leaving 10 bases between them. Spanning cysteine to phenylalanine, the CDR3 consists of 15 amino acids. Here the CDR3 DNA is all that survives: 45 bases in frame from base 1. Each collaborating institution followed its own protocols to collect whole blood in K2EDTA tubes. For TCRbeta analysis, collaborators shipped samples as frozen whole blood, isolated PBMCs, or DNA extracted from either of those sample types. This clone is medium-sized (0.01 to 0.1%). What this receptor recognizes is not known. No base qualities exist here, and no much larger clone lies one base off it. Different DNA sequences within this sample yield the same CDR3. The immunoSEQ Assay, a bias-controlled multiplex PCR, was used to amplify TCRbeta CDR3 regions from genomic DNA. The published analysis was carried out like this. The number of nucleated cells in each sample was estimated from the amplification of reference gene primers within the assay. To quantify the absolute abundance of each unique TCRbeta CDR3 rearrangement, sequence reads were collapsed and filtered. For each sample, productive Simpson clonality was calculated by taking the square root of Simpson's diversity index across productive rearrangements. TCRdb carries this immuneACCESS record with in-frame sequences only. Its versions omit some clonotypes, under half of them owing to an unresolved V gene in the studies checked, with the rest unexplained. V, J and clone size reflect that table, while D and trimming were determined from the DNA. The sample records some 150,000 clones, 70% to 90% of which are singletons. Around 13% of the sample rests with the top ten.

This TCR was recovered from a man aged 55 to 69 with active or convalescent COVID-19. This chain joins TRBV29-1 to TRBJ2-1; tentative D gene TRBD2, with 6 bases matching. The sequenced material came from peripheral blood. The DNA is as follows: TGCAGCGTTGAAGTTTGGGACTCCTCCTACAATGAGCAGTTCTTC. This is translated as CSVEVWDSSYNEQFF.